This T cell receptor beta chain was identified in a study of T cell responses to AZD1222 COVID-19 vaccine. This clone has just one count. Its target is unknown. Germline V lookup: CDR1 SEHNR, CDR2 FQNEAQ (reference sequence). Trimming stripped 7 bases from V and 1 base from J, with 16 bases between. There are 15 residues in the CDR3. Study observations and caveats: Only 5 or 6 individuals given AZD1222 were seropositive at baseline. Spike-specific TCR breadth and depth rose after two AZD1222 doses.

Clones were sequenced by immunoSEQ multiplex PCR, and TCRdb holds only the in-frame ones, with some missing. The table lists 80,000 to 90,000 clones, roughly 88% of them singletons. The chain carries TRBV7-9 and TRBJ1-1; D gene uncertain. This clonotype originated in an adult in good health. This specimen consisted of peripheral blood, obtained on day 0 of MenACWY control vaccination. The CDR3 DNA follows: TGTGCCAGCACCCCGAGGAGGGAAACGAACACTGAAGCTTTCTTT. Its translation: CASTPRRETNTEAFF.